The rows below give T cell receptor beta chains drawn from one sample of a study of CD8 T cells in ankylosing spondylitis. TCRdb re-derived calls from the 5' RACE reads in MiXCR, one entry per CDR3 protein. Of some 150,000 distinct CDR3 sequences listed, more than 40% are singletons. Sequenced sample: synovial fluid, either unsorted or a sorted T cell fraction (not recorded which). All receptors come from a male donor with ankylosing spondylitis. CDR3s include the opening cysteine and the closing phenylalanine or tryptophan. D genes are given only for firm matches. The size field is filled for only some rows; it gives once, few, many or a size class.

CDR3nt	CDR3aa	abundance	d_gene	len	j_gene	v_gene
TGTGCCAGCAGCCAAGCAGGGGGCCCCTACAATGAGCAGTTCTTC	CASSQAGGPYNEQFF	.	TRBD1	15	TRBJ2-1	TRBV3-1
TGTGCCAGCAGTGACCCCGGACAGGGGGGAGGCAATCACAAATCCTACGAGCAGTACTTC	CASSDPGQGGGNHKSYEQYF	.	TRBD1	20	TRBJ2-7	TRBV25-1
TGTGCCATCAGCCCGGGACAGGGACCTTTCGAGCAGTACTTC	CAISPGQGPFEQYF	.	TRBD1	14	TRBJ2-7	TRBV10-3
TGTGCCAGCAGTTTAGCGGGAGTTTACACCGGGGAGCTGTTTTTT	CASSLAGVYTGELFF	few	.	15	TRBJ2-2	TRBV12-3/TRBV12-4
TGCGCCAGCAGCCAGCCCGGACAGGGGGCGATCCCTAATGAAAAACTGTTTTTT	CASSQPGQGAIPNEKLFF	.	TRBD1	18	TRBJ1-4	TRBV4-1
TGCAGCGTTGTCCCAGGCGGGACTAGCGGGAGCCCGGGCTACAATGAGCAGTTCTTC	CSVVPGGTSGSPGYNEQFF	.	TRBD2	19	TRBJ2-1	TRBV29-1
TGCAGCGTTGAGAAAGGTGGGACAGCCACAGATACGCAGTATTTT	CSVEKGGTATDTQYF	.	TRBD1	15	TRBJ2-3	TRBV29-1
TGTGCCACCAGCAGAGACCCCTGGCGACCTAGCACAGATACGCAGTATTTT	CATSRDPWRPSTDTQYF	few	.	17	TRBJ2-3	TRBV15
TGTGCCATCAGTGAGATTCCCGGGACCTGGAGCGACGAGCAGTACTTC	CAISEIPGTWSDEQYF	once	.	16	TRBJ2-7	TRBV10-3
TGTGCCAGCAGCGGGACGCCGGGACAGAGCTACGAGCAGTACTTC	CASSGTPGQSYEQYF	once	TRBD1	15	TRBJ2-7	TRBV13
TGTGCCACGACCGGGACAGTCTACACTGAAGCTTTCTTT	CATTGTVYTEAFF	few	TRBD1	13	TRBJ1-1	TRBV10-3
TGTGCCAGCAGTTTGGTCACAGGGGGGAGCTCCTACGAGCAGTACTTC	CASSLVTGGSSYEQYF	few	TRBD1	16	TRBJ2-7	TRBV28
TGTGCCAGCAAGAAGGCCAGGGGGTTAGATACGCAGTATTTT	CASKKARGLDTQYF	.	TRBD1	14	TRBJ2-3	TRBV27
TGTGCCAGCAGTTTTCCAGGCTCCGGGGAGCTGTTTTTT	CASSFPGSGELFF	.	.	13	TRBJ2-2	TRBV12-3/TRBV12-4
TGCGCCAGCAGCCAAGGGCTGAGCGGTATCCACAATGAGCAGTTCTTC	CASSQGLSGIHNEQFF	.	.	16	TRBJ2-1	TRBV4-1
TGTGCCAGCTCACCAGGGCAGTTCTACGAGCAGTACTTC	CASSPGQFYEQYF	few	.	13	TRBJ2-7	TRBV18
TGTGCCAGCAGCCCACCACACCAACCCTACGAGCAGTACTTC	CASSPPHQPYEQYF	.	.	14	TRBJ2-7	TRBV11-2
TGTGCCAGCAGTACCGAACTAGCGGGAGGCTTCGAGCAGTACTTC	CASSTELAGGFEQYF	few	TRBD2	15	TRBJ2-7	TRBV27
TGTGCCAGCAGTCAAGGCGACGGGGAGTCTAATGAGCAGTTCTTC	CASSQGDGESNEQFF	.	.	15	TRBJ2-1	TRBV6-1
TGTGCCAGCAAACGGGACACCATCTACGAGCAGTACTTC	CASKRDTIYEQYF	.	.	13	TRBJ2-7	TRBV7-8
TGTGCCAGCAGTTTAAGGGCGGCCTCCTACAATGAGCAGTTCTTC	CASSLRAASYNEQFF	few	.	15	TRBJ2-1	TRBV12-3/TRBV12-4
TGTGCCAGCAGTTTACATGCTGAAGCTTTCTTT	CASSLHAEAFF	.	.	11	TRBJ1-1	TRBV12-3/TRBV12-4
TGTGCCAGCAGTTCCTTAGGGGCCCTCTACGAGCAGTACTTC	CASSSLGALYEQYF	.	.	14	TRBJ2-7	TRBV6-5